The present T cell receptor (beta chain) was sequenced within a study of CD8+CD57+ T cells in acquired aplastic anemia (dated by TCRdb to 2016 to 2019). Regarding the complete study: A mean of roughly 3.2 ug of DNA, ranging from about 0.2 to 27.4 ug, was extracted from sorted CD4+ and CD8+ cells. CD8+CD57+ expansion was defined as a frequency above the mean frequency observed in healthy subjects.

What the authors observed across the whole study: About 29 CD8+ CDR3 sequences were found to be shared between patients and controls, but these sequences appeared to be highly expressed in patients and within the immunodominant clones of the patients. No significant difference in CD8+ Simpson's diversity was found between patients and healthy controls (P=0.060).

Genomic DNA served as template for TCR beta VDJ combination and CDR3 sequence profiling. An Illumina HiSeq 2000 was the platform used for TCR repertoire sequencing. Per the authors' processing: TRBV/TRBJ rearrangement plots, CDR3 size and DJ length profiles, and Simpson's diversity index were used to evaluate the repertoires. Whichever DNA sequence was most abundant in the deep sequencing data was defined as the immunodominant clone. CDR3 amino acid sequences were checked for sharing across subjects and were also compared against the VDJdb database and published repertoires. In TCRdb, the public reads were trimmed at Q25 with fastp and aligned with MiXCR, with productive beta chains retained. For every CDR3 protein sequence, its rows merge into one entry that carries the most common genes and DNA. What appears here as the V and J calls and clone size reflects TCRdb's work, not the paper's. This sample lists about 95,000 distinct CDR3 sequences; approximately 73% were detected once. The ten largest make up more than 55% of the sample.

Concerning this clonotype: Its specific antigen is unknown. Base qualities are not provided; no much larger clone lies one nucleotide away.

Patients chosen for sequencing had shown expansion of CD8+CD57+ cells by flow cytometry. Every patient had severe acquired aplastic anemia, diagnosed using the International Study of Aplastic Anemia and Agranulocytosis and Camitta criteria. Patients had received no therapy at the time of blood sampling. The study deep-sequenced TCR repertoires of sorted CD4+ and CD8+ blood T cells from severe aplastic anemia patients and healthy subjects. Patients were enrolled in the USA under clinicaltrials.gov protocols 00001620, 01623167, 00001397, 00071045, 00081523 and 00961064. Ficoll-Paque density gradient centrifugation was used to isolate peripheral blood mononuclear cells. Before DNA was extracted, CD4+ and CD8+ T cells were sorted using either FACS or magnetic beads. V is shortened by 3 bases, J by 7 bases, and the region joining them spans 7 bases. CDR1 and CDR2 are drawn from the germline V gene: MNHEY, SVGEGT. CDR3 length: 12 amino acids, cysteine to phenylalanine. Of the read, only the CDR3 DNA is kept; its 36 bases are in frame from base 1.

The sequence was obtained from a human donor with aplastic anemia. The specimen was sorted CD4+, CD8+, or CD8+CD57+ T cells (not recorded which) from PBMCs. This receptor chain uses TRBV6-2 or TRBV6-3 and TRBJ2-1, with a tentative D gene TRBD2 over 5 matching bases. The nucleotide sequence reads as follows: TGTGCCAGCAGTTATCGGGGTAATGAGCAGTTCTTC. The translation is CASSYRGNEQFF.